The rows below give T cell receptor beta chains drawn from one sample of a study of OX40 agonist ivuxolimab in advanced cancers. Only in-frame clones appear in the TCRdb table, and some are missing; sequencing was by immunoSEQ multiplex PCR. Among under 65,000 clones, 75% to 90% were seen once, and the ten largest hold about 0.8%. Sequencing was performed on CD4+ or CD8+ T cells sorted from blood, taken in a trial of the OX40 agonist ivuxolimab. These receptors all stem from an adult with an advanced solid tumor such as melanoma, head and neck, liver or kidney cancer. Both conserved end residues are part of each CDR3. Fields, in order: D gene, J gene, V gene, clone size, CDR3 protein, CDR3 DNA. The D gene is left open where the match is weak. The size of a clone is reported for some rows only, either as once, few or many, or as a class for expanded clones.

d_call: NA
j_call: TRBJ2-1
v_call: TRBV9
clone_size: NA
cdr3_aa: CASSVAPGSYNEQFF
cdr3_nt: TGTGCCAGCAGCGTAGCTCCCGGCTCCTACAATGAGCAGTTCTTC

d_call: NA
j_call: TRBJ2-7
v_call: TRBV7-2
clone_size: NA
cdr3_aa: CASSSRDRPREQYF
cdr3_nt: TGTGCCAGCAGCTCTCGGGACCGACCTAGGGAGCAGTACTTC

d_call: NA
j_call: TRBJ1-3
v_call: TRBV7-9
clone_size: NA
cdr3_aa: CASSQRFSSGNTIYF
cdr3_nt: TGTGCCAGCAGCCAAAGATTCTCTTCTGGAAACACCATATATTTT

d_call: NA
j_call: TRBJ1-2
v_call: TRBV2
clone_size: NA
cdr3_aa: CASSPRQDYTF
cdr3_nt: TGTGCCAGCAGTCCACGACAAGACTACACCTTC

d_call: NA
j_call: TRBJ1-2
v_call: TRBV29-1
clone_size: NA
cdr3_aa: CSVDGHYYGYTF
cdr3_nt: TGCAGCGTTGATGGACACTACTATGGCTACACCTTC

d_call: NA
j_call: TRBJ1-1
v_call: TRBV28
clone_size: NA
cdr3_aa: CASSLFRVGNTEAFF
cdr3_nt: TGTGCCAGCAGTTTATTTAGGGTGGGGAACACTGAAGCTTTCTTT

d_call: TRBD2
j_call: TRBJ2-1
v_call: TRBV28
clone_size: NA
cdr3_aa: CASIPRLAGSEQFF
cdr3_nt: TGTGCCAGCATCCCCAGACTAGCGGGTTCTGAGCAGTTCTTC

d_call: NA
j_call: TRBJ1-3
v_call: TRBV7-3
clone_size: NA
cdr3_aa: CASSLTGNSGNTIYF
cdr3_nt: TGTGCCAGCAGCTTAACGGGCAACTCTGGAAACACCATATATTTT

d_call: NA
j_call: TRBJ2-3
v_call: TRBV7-2
clone_size: NA
cdr3_aa: CASSLIRWNTQYF
cdr3_nt: TGTGCCAGCAGCTTAATCCGCTGGAATACGCAGTATTTT

d_call: TRBD1
j_call: TRBJ2-2
v_call: TRBV5-1
clone_size: NA
cdr3_aa: CASSLWQGDTGELFF
cdr3_nt: TGCGCCAGCAGCTTGTGGCAGGGGGACACCGGGGAGCTGTTTTTT

d_call: NA
j_call: TRBJ2-7
v_call: TRBV4-1
clone_size: NA
cdr3_aa: CASSPLSSYEQYF
cdr3_nt: TGCGCCAGCAGCCCCCTTAGCTCCTACGAGCAGTACTTC

d_call: NA
j_call: TRBJ2-5
v_call: TRBV7-2
clone_size: NA
cdr3_aa: CASSLVGSGETQYF
cdr3_nt: TGTGCCAGCAGCTTAGTGGGGTCTGGGGAGACCCAGTACTTC

d_call: NA
j_call: TRBJ2-1
v_call: TRBV28
clone_size: few
cdr3_aa: CASSTQNEQFF
cdr3_nt: TGTGCCAGCAGTACCCAGAATGAGCAGTTCTTC

d_call: TRBD2
j_call: TRBJ2-1
v_call: TRBV7-3
clone_size: NA
cdr3_aa: CASSRTSGYNEQFF
cdr3_nt: TGTGCCAGCAGCCGGACTAGCGGATACAATGAGCAGTTCTTC

d_call: NA
j_call: TRBJ2-2
v_call: TRBV18
clone_size: NA
cdr3_aa: CASSPTGPTDTGELFF
cdr3_nt: TGTGCCAGCTCCCCGACCGGGCCCACGGACACCGGGGAGCTGTTTTTT

d_call: NA
j_call: TRBJ2-7
v_call: TRBV5-4
clone_size: NA
cdr3_aa: CASSPGPERVHEQYF
cdr3_nt: TGTGCCAGCAGCCCAGGCCCCGAGAGGGTGCACGAGCAGTACTTC

d_call: NA
j_call: TRBJ2-3
v_call: TRBV4-3
clone_size: NA
cdr3_aa: CASSDQPGLQDTQYF
cdr3_nt: TGCGCCAGCAGCGATCAACCAGGTCTGCAAGATACGCAGTATTTT

d_call: NA
j_call: TRBJ1-4
v_call: TRBV6-5
clone_size: NA
cdr3_aa: CASRTGFTEKLFF
cdr3_nt: TGTGCCAGCAGGACGGGTTTTACTGAAAAACTGTTTTTT

d_call: TRBD2
j_call: TRBJ2-7
v_call: TRBV5-5
clone_size: NA
cdr3_aa: CASSLALAGLGTSYEQYF
cdr3_nt: TGTGCCAGCAGCTTGGCCTTAGCGGGATTGGGAACCTCTTACGAGCAGTACTTC

d_call: NA
j_call: TRBJ2-2
v_call: TRBV2
clone_size: NA
cdr3_aa: CASSPQSVNAGELFF
cdr3_nt: TGTGCCAGCAGCCCCCAGTCTGTGAACGCCGGGGAGCTGTTTTTT

d_call: NA
j_call: TRBJ2-3
v_call: TRBV7-8
clone_size: NA
cdr3_aa: CASSLPVFDTQYF
cdr3_nt: TGTGCCAGCAGCTTGCCCGTATTCGATACGCAGTATTTT

d_call: TRBD2
j_call: TRBJ2-1
v_call: TRBV2
clone_size: NA
cdr3_aa: CASSVGRTRAYNEQFF
cdr3_nt: TGTGCCAGCAGTGTTGGAAGGACTAGAGCATACAATGAGCAGTTCTTC

d_call: TRBD1
j_call: TRBJ2-3
v_call: TRBV7-2
clone_size: NA
cdr3_aa: CASSDTGQGLPDTQYF
cdr3_nt: TGTGCCAGCAGCGATACAGGACAGGGGTTGCCAGATACGCAGTATTTT

d_call: NA
j_call: TRBJ2-6
v_call: TRBV4-2
clone_size: NA
cdr3_aa: CASRQDLMWQLGSGANVLTF
cdr3_nt: TGTGCCAGCAGACAAGATCTAATGTGGCAGCTGGGGTCTGGGGCCAACGTCCTGACTTTC